This TCR beta chain is drawn from a study of CD8+ T cells in alopecia areata. Documented treatment: oral pan-JAK inhibitor, 5-10 mg twice daily. V was clipped by 3 bases and J by 5 bases; unmatched bases: 10. The germline V gene encodes CDR1 SGHDT and CDR2 YYEEEE. This CDR3 comprises 16 residues. Extracted RNA was reverse transcribed into cDNA, the sequencing template. Profiled with immunoSEQ multiplex PCR; TCRdb holds only in-frame clones, not every one. Counted here are some 200,000 clones, roughly 62% occurring once; the ten biggest clones make up roughly an eighth. This clonotype was obtained from a human donor with alopecia areata. Material: CD8+ T cells sorted from blood, obtained at week 24, from a patient treated with tofacitinib. The chain employs TRBV5-6 and TRBJ1-5; 8 nucleotides align to TRBD1. The DNA of the CDR3 is TGTGCCAGCAGCTATGGACAGGGCAGGTTCGATCAGCCCCAGCATTTT. It yields the protein CASSYGQGRFDQPQHF.